The rows below give T cell receptor beta chains drawn from one sample of a study of T cells after yellow fever vaccination. From the 5' RACE reads, TCRdb called clonotypes with MiXCR, one entry per CDR3 protein. There are approximately 300,000 distinct CDR3 sequences in the sample; 8.7% occur only once, and under 20% lies in the top ten. Specimen: PBMCs, collected on the day of the first yellow fever vaccination. Receptors were obtained from a man younger than 30 who received the YFV17D yellow fever vaccine. Each CDR3 is given with its conserved first and last residue. A D gene is named only where the DNA matches it firmly. Expanded clones are given a class, and other clones once, few, many or no size at all.

many TRBD2 TRBJ2-3 TRBV28 TGTGCCAGCCCCCCGGGAGCGGGGCCTAACACAGATACGCAGTATTTT CASPPGAGPNTDTQYF
few TRBD2 TRBJ2-5 TRBV12-3/TRBV12-4 TGTGCCAGCAGTCCACTTATGGGACTAGTACTCACAGAGACCCAGTACTTC CASSPLMGLVLTETQYF
many . TRBJ2-5 TRBV5-1 TGCGCCAGCAGCCCCCGACGAATCGGCCAAGAGACCCAGTACTTC CASSPRRIGQETQYF
few . TRBJ2-3 TRBV13 TGTGCCAGCAGCTTAGTTGCCTCAGATACGCAGTATTTT CASSLVASDTQYF
. TRBD1 TRBJ1-5 TRBV5-6 TGTGCCAGCAGCGTCGGGACAGGGGTACAGCCCCAGCATTTT CASSVGTGVQPQHF
few . TRBJ1-4 TRBV5-1 TGCGCCAGCAGCTTGGATACCGCAAATGAAAAACTGTTTTTT CASSLDTANEKLFF
many . TRBJ1-1 TRBV20-1 TGCAGTGCTAGAGATTATGCGAGACAGAGCGGAGCTGAAGCTTTCTTT CSARDYARQSGAEAFF
many TRBD1 TRBJ1-1 TRBV12-3/TRBV12-4 TGTGCCAGCTCCGGCGGGACAGGCGGCAACCTGGACACTGAAGCTTTCTTT CASSGGTGGNLDTEAFF
few TRBD2 TRBJ2-3 TRBV11-1 TGTGCCAGCAGAAGGACTAGATTTGGTCGTGGCACAGATACGCAGTATTTT CASRRTRFGRGTDTQYF
. . TRBJ2-1 TRBV7-9 TGTGCCAGCAGCTTAGATGTTCGGACCGAGCAGTTCTTC CASSLDVRTEQFF
. TRBD2 TRBJ2-1 TRBV6-1 TGTGCCAGCAGCCCCCCCCTGCGGGGGACCAACAATGAGCAGTTCTTC CASSPPLRGTNNEQFF
. . TRBJ1-3 TRBV19 TGTGCCAGTAGGCAGACAGATTTTGGAAACACCATATATTTT CASRQTDFGNTIYF
few TRBD2 TRBJ2-3 TRBV5-4 TGTGCCAGCAGCCCGACGACCAGCGGGGCCACAGATACGCAGTATTTT CASSPTTSGATDTQYF
. TRBD1 TRBJ2-2 TRBV12-3/TRBV12-4 TGTGCCAGCAGTTTAAAGGGGGCGCGAGACACCGGGGAGCTGTTTTTT CASSLKGARDTGELFF
few TRBD2 TRBJ2-5 TRBV28 TGTGCCAGCAGTTTGGCTAGCGGGGATGGAGAGACCCAGTACTTC CASSLASGDGETQYF
few . TRBJ1-1 TRBV18 TGTGCCAGCTCACCGGGGGGGGAGAGGCCAGCTTTCTTT CASSPGGERPAFF
many TRBD1 TRBJ2-6 TRBV4-3 TGCGCCAGCAGCCAAGCTCACAGGGGCTCTGGGGCCAACGTCCTGACTTTC CASSQAHRGSGANVLTF
few TRBD1 TRBJ1-5 TRBV6-1 TGTGCCAGCAGGACAGGGCGAGGCAATCAGCCCCAGCATTTT CASRTGRGNQPQHF
few TRBD2 TRBJ2-7 TRBV5-1 TGCGCCAGCAGCTTGGCCCTAGCGGCCTCCTACGAGCAGTACTTC CASSLALAASYEQYF
few . TRBJ2-7 TRBV12-3/TRBV12-4 TGTGCCAGCAGTTTACGACAGCTCTACGAGCAGTACTTC CASSLRQLYEQYF
few TRBD2 TRBJ2-1 TRBV11-2 TGTGCCAGCAGCTTCGCAGCGGGGGGAATATACAATGAGCAGTTCTTC CASSFAAGGIYNEQFF
. TRBD1 TRBJ2-1 TRBV4-3 TGCGCCAGCACCCAGGGGACAGGGGGGGCCAATGAGCAGTTCTTC CASTQGTGGANEQFF
few . TRBJ2-5 TRBV7-2 TGTGCCAGCAGCTTAGAATCGGGTGAAGAGACCCAGTACTTC CASSLESGEETQYF
few . TRBJ2-7 TRBV18 TGTGCCAGCTCACCACCAAGCCGGCGGACGGTTGTACCGTACTTC CASSPPSRRTVVPYF
few TRBD1 TRBJ1-5 TRBV5-1 TGCGCCAGCAGCTTGACGGGACAGGGTAATCAGCCCCAGCATTTT CASSLTGQGNQPQHF
few . TRBJ2-4 TRBV7-9 TGTGCCAGCACGCCGGGTGCTGGCAGCAAAAACATTCAGTACTTC CASTPGAGSKNIQYF
many . TRBJ1-1 TRBV5-1 TGCGCCAGCAGCTTGTTCCCAGGGGATAACACTGAAGCTTTCTTT CASSLFPGDNTEAFF
few TRBD1 TRBJ1-6 TRBV3-1 TGTGCCAGCAGCCAAGAAAGCCAGGGGGCTTCACCCCTCCACTTT CASSQESQGASPLHF
few . TRBJ1-2 TRBV9 TGTGCCAGCAGCGGGCGGACATATGGCTACACCTTC CASSGRTYGYTF
. TRBD2 TRBJ2-3 TRBV4-3 TGCGCCAGCAGCGGACTGACTAGCGGGGACTCAGATACGCAGTATTTT CASSGLTSGDSDTQYF
many . TRBJ1-2 TRBV3-1 TGTGCCAGCAGCCGGGGAGGGGCTGGCTACACCTTC CASSRGGAGYTF
. . TRBJ2-1 TRBV29-1 TGCAGCAGCCGGGGGTCATACTACAATGAGCAGTTCTTC CSSRGSYYNEQFF
once . TRBJ1-1 TRBV5-1 TGCGCCAGTACCCCGGACCGGGGGAACGAAGGAGAAGCTTTCTTT CASTPDRGNEGEAFF
few . TRBJ2-3 TRBV5-6 TGTGCCAGCAGCTACACTAGCCCTAGCACAGATACGCAGTATTTT CASSYTSPSTDTQYF
few . TRBJ1-2 TRBV6-2/TRBV6-3 TGTGCCAGCAGTTCCGCCGGGCCTAACTATGGCTACACCTTC CASSSAGPNYGYTF
. . TRBJ2-6 TRBV7-6 TGTGCCAGCAGCATGGCTGGGGCCAACGTCCTGACTTTC CASSMAGANVLTF
many . TRBJ1-5 TRBV4-1 TGCGCCAGCAGCCAACGCAGGGTTAGCAATCAGCCCCAGCATTTT CASSQRRVSNQPQHF
few TRBD1 TRBJ1-2 TRBV4-1 TGCGCCAGCAGCCAAGATTGGTCGGGGACGGGACAGAATAACTATGGCTACACCTTC CASSQDWSGTGQNNYGYTF
. . TRBJ1-4 TRBV24-1 TGTGCCACCAGCGAGGCGGGGCCTAATGAAAAACTGTTTTTT CATSEAGPNEKLFF
many . TRBJ1-1 TRBV7-2 TGTGCCAGCAGCTTAATGGGGACGAGAGCTTTCTTT CASSLMGTRAFF
few . TRBJ2-1 TRBV14 TGTGCCAGCAGCCAGAGGGTTTGGGGAAACCGGTTCTTC CASSQRVWGNRFF
. TRBD2 TRBJ2-5 TRBV10-3 TGTGCCATTTCCAGCGGGGGGTTACAAGAGACCCAGTACTTC CAISSGGLQETQYF
. . TRBJ2-7 TRBV4-1 TGCGCCAGCAGCCAAGATCGGCGCCGCAGAGCCTACGAGCAGTACTTC CASSQDRRRRAYEQYF
. . TRBJ2-1 TRBV5-6 TGTGCCATCAGCCCCGAGCTCCGGCACAATGAGCAGTTCTTC CAISPELRHNEQFF
few . TRBJ2-5 TRBV5-1 TGCGCCAGCAGCTTGGCCCGGCAGGGCAGGGGGGACCAAGAGACCCAGTACTTC CASSLARQGRGDQETQYF
many TRBD1 TRBJ2-2 TRBV27 TGTGCCAGCAGCTACTGGGGACAGGGGAGCACCGGGGAGCTGTTTTTT CASSYWGQGSTGELFF
many . TRBJ1-3 TRBV4-1 TGCGCCAGCAGCCAACAGTTTGGAAACACCATATATTTT CASSQQFGNTIYF
few . TRBJ1-1 TRBV4-3 TGCGCCAGCAGCCAAGCTAGGAGGACTAGGGACACTGAAGCTTTCTTT CASSQARRTRDTEAFF
. . TRBJ2-1 TRBV7-3 TGTGCCAGCAGCTTAAAAGGGGCCCCCTACAATGAGCAGTTCTTC CASSLKGAPYNEQFF
many . TRBJ1-2 TRBV20-1 TGCAGTGCTAGAGATAACGTGGGGAATGGCTACACCTTC CSARDNVGNGYTF
many . TRBJ1-2 TRBV5-5 TGTGCCAGCAGCAGGACAGACTATGGCTACACCTTC CASSRTDYGYTF
few TRBD1 TRBJ1-6 TRBV12-3/TRBV12-4 TGTGCCAGCAGTCCAGGGGGATATTCACCCCTCCACTTT CASSPGGYSPLHF
many . TRBJ2-2 TRBV7-9 TGTGCCAGCATCCTCAGGGCTTACACCGGGGAGCTGTTTTTT CASILRAYTGELFF
few TRBD2 TRBJ2-2 TRBV7-9 TGTGCCAGCGGCGGGGGAGTGACGAACACCGGGGAGCTGTTTTTT CASGGGVTNTGELFF
few . TRBJ1-6 TRBV24-1 TGTGCCACCCCTATGCCCGCAGGGGATTCACCCCTCCACTTT CATPMPAGDSPLHF
. TRBD1 TRBJ1-2 TRBV10-3 TGTGCCATCAGTGGACAGGACAGGGGGCAGGACTATGGCTACACCTTC CAISGQDRGQDYGYTF